Each of the 26 T cell receptor beta chains below was sequenced from the same sample in a study of naive and memory T cell subsets. The beta constant-region primer was an equimolar mix of two oligonucleotides covering TRBC1 and TRBC2. TCRdb independently ran MiXCR on the UMI-ligation and nested PCR reads; one entry per CDR3 protein. This table holds 81,000 or so distinct CDR3 sequences, over 7% found once. The specimen was central memory CD4+ T cells from blood. These receptors came from a human donor in good health.

This rearrangement joins TRBV14 to TRBJ2-3; 9 nucleotides align to TRBD2. Germline V gene sequence: CDR1 SGHDN, CDR2 FVKESK. This CDR3 has 16 amino acids. V lost 3 bases to trimming and J lost 2 bases; unmatched junction nucleotides: 6. The CDR3 DNA follows: TGTGCCAGCAGCCAGATACTAGCGGGCCTCACAGATACGCAGTATTTT. It yields the protein CASSQILAGLTDTQYF.

This clonotype was counted between two and nine times. The V and J genes are TRBV27 and TRBJ2-4; maybe TRBD1 (5 bases). The V end lost 4 bases, the J end lost 6 bases, and 13 bases lay between the germline ends. The germline V gene has CDR1 MNHEY and CDR2 SMNVEV (reference sequence). CDR3 length: 14 amino acids. CDR3 residues: CASSSTTRANIQYF. For the CDR3, the DNA is TGTGCCAGCAGTTCCACGACCAGGGCAAACATTCAGTACTTC.

V usage is TRBV20-1 and J usage is TRBJ1-2; D perhaps matches TRBD1 (6 bases). The V gene's germline CDR1 is DFQATT and CDR2 SNEGSKA (reference sequence). This CDR3 spans 12 amino acids. V gave up 6 bases and J gave up 5 bases, with 13 bases separating them. In DNA, the CDR3 is TGCAGTGCGAGGAGGGGGACGTATGGCTACACCTTC. Its protein is CSARRGTYGYTF.

This clonotype was seen a few times. V gene TRBV7-2 combines with J gene TRBJ2-3, with 12 bases that match TRBD1. This CDR3 has 14 residues. Germline trimming cut 8 bases from V and 5 bases from J; bases unmatched to any gene: 5. Germline loops: CDR1 SGHTA, CDR2 FQGNSA. The chain's CDR3 is CASRGTGGIDTQYF. The CDR3 nucleotides are TGTGCCAGCCGTGGGACAGGGGGCATAGATACGCAGTATTTT.

This clonotype was detected ten times or more. The chain uses TRBV20-1 and TRBJ2-7, with D unresolved. The CDR3 is 13 amino acids. Germline loops: CDR1 DFQATT, CDR2 SNEGSKA (reference sequence). V was cut by 6 bases and J by 4 bases, with 16 bases left in between. Written as DNA, the CDR3 is TGCAGTGCCGATAGGGCCTCCGATTACGAGCAGTACTTC. This gives the protein CSADRASDYEQYF.

This clonotype is medium-sized (0.01 to 0.1%) within its sample. The V call is TRBV6-2 or TRBV6-3, the J call TRBJ1-5; TRBD1 is a possible D gene (5 bases). The germline V gene has CDR1 MNHEY and CDR2 SVGEGT. Between the trimmed V and J ends, which lost 4 bases and 0 bases, there was a span of 13 bases. The CDR3 has 16 residues. The CDR3 reads CASSLGGTDSNQPQHF. The DNA of the CDR3 is TGTGCCAGCAGTTTAGGAGGGACTGATAGCAATCAGCCCCAGCATTTT.

This clonotype came up a few times. The chain couples TRBV10-3 to TRBJ2-1; 8 nucleotides match TRBD2. The CDR3 sequence is 16 residues long. CDR1 is ENHRY, CDR2 SYGVKD, per germline. V shed 0 bases, J shed 3 bases, and the junction held 4 bases outside the gene matches. CDR3 DNA sequence: TGTGCCATCAGTGAGTCGTTTCTAGCGGGCTACAATGAGCAGTTCTTC. Protein sequence: CAISESFLAGYNEQFF.

This clonotype came up many times. V usage is TRBV20-1 and J usage is TRBJ1-5; D possibly corresponds to TRBD1 (5 bases). The germline V and J ends were trimmed by 5 bases and 5 bases, with 13 bases remaining between them. The CDR3 has 13 residues. Germline-derived CDR1 and CDR2 are DFQATT and SNEGSKA (reference sequence). The CDR3 coding sequence is TGCAGTGCTCGTGACAGCGCGTATCAGCCCCAGCATTTT. Amino acid sequence: CSARDSAYQPQHF.

The DNA for the CDR3 is TGTGCCAGCAGGAAGTCTCATGTCCTCACAGATACGCAGTATTTT. Encoded protein: CASRKSHVLTDTQYF. This chain joins TRBV7-2 and TRBJ2-3; no clear D gene. V was shortened by 6 bases and J by 2 bases, with 15 bases between the two germline ends. Germline CDR1 SGHTA, CDR2 FQGNSA. The CDR3 totals 15 residues.

This clonotype was found many times. The V call is TRBV5-4, the J call TRBJ1-4, with 11 nucleotides matching TRBD1. V shed 4 bases, J shed 5 bases, and the junction held 7 bases outside the gene matches. Germline V gives CDR1 SGHNT, CDR2 YYREEE (reference sequence). CDR3 length equals 16 residues. CDR3 protein: CASSIGTGGRNEKLFF. The CDR3 DNA is TGTGCCAGCAGCATTGGGACAGGGGGGAGAAATGAAAAACTGTTTTTT. The complete variable domain, with remaining parts taken from reference TRBV5-4 and TRBJ1-4, reads ETGVTQSPTHLIKTRGQQVTLRCSSQSGHNTVSWYQQALGQGPQFIFQYYREEENGRGNFPPRFSGLQFPNYSSELNVNALELDDSALYLCASSIGTGGRNEKLFFGSGTQLSVL.

This chain links TRBV14 with TRBJ2-3; tentatively, D is TRBD2 (6 bases). Trimming removed 4 bases at V and 4 bases at J, with 15 bases between. Germline V gene sequence: CDR1 SGHDN, CDR2 FVKESK. The CDR3 spans 15 residues. The CDR3, as DNA: TGTGCCAGCAGCCTCAAACGGTGGGGGGCAGATACGCAGTATTTT. Amino acid sequence: CASSLKRWGADTQYF.

This chain uses TRBV12-3 or TRBV12-4 with TRBJ1-1, with 7 bases that match TRBD1. The CDR3 is 15 amino acids. The junction had 10 bases not matched to a gene; V was cut back by 4 bases and J by 5 bases. CDR3: CASSSLTGVGTEAFF. The CDR3 DNA reads as TGTGCCAGCAGTTCCCTTACAGGGGTGGGGACTGAAGCTTTCTTT.

This clonotype occurred a few times. CDR3 amino acids: CASSQALGTSGSHEQYF. Written as DNA, the CDR3 is TGTGCCAGCAGCCAAGCTCTTGGCACTAGCGGGAGCCACGAGCAGTACTTC. V and J are TRBV4-2 and TRBJ2-7; TRBD2 aligns across 11 bases. This CDR3 is built from 17 residues. Germline trimming cut 1 base from V and 5 bases from J; bases unmatched to any gene: 10. Germline V lookup: CDR1 LGHNA, CDR2 YNFKEQ.

This clonotype was counted many times. The chain uses TRBV20-1 and TRBJ2-7; the match to TRBD2 covers 7 bases. Germline V gene sequence: CDR1 DFQATT, CDR2 SNEGSKA (reference sequence). The CDR3 covers 13 residues. With V trimmed by 3 bases and J by 3 bases, 5 bases remained unmatched. DNA for the CDR3: TGCAGTGCTAGGGAGGGACTACGCTACGAGCAGTACTTC. Amino acids: CSAREGLRYEQYF.

This clonotype has at least ten counts. The V and J genes are TRBV20-1 and TRBJ2-7; D is possibly TRBD1 (5 bases). Germline lookup yields CDR1 DFQATT and CDR2 SNEGSKA (reference sequence). V lost 0 bases and J 3 bases, leaving 12 bases between the germline ends. CDR3 length equals 14 residues. CDR3 loop: CSARDSDSYYEQYF. The CDR3 nucleotides read TGCAGTGCTAGAGATTCTGACAGCTACTACGAGCAGTACTTC.

The V and J genes are TRBV18 and TRBJ2-7, with D perhaps matching TRBD1 or TRBD2 (5 bases each). V lost 4 bases to trimming and J lost 6 bases, with 19 bases between them. The length of the CDR3 is 15 residues. The germline CDR1 and CDR2 sequences are KGHSH and LQKENI. CDR3: CASSHSGTEGAEQYF. The CDR3 DNA follows: TGTGCCAGCTCACATTCCGGGACCGAAGGCGCCGAGCAGTACTTC.

In this sample, this clonotype turned up a few times. The gene calls are TRBV5-1 and TRBJ2-3, with 8 bases fitting TRBD2. J gave up 1 base and V 4 bases, and 5 bases lay outside the gene matches. The germline V gene has CDR1 SGHRS and CDR2 YFSETQ. The CDR3 consists of 15 residues. In DNA form, the CDR3 reads TGCGCCAGCAGCCCAATGCGGGGGGGCACAGATACGCAGTATTTT. As protein: CASSPMRGGTDTQYF. Supplemented by reference TRBV5-1 and TRBJ2-3, the full variable domain reads KAGVTQTPRYLIKTRGQQVTLSCSPISGHRSVSWYQQTPGQGLQFLFEYFSETQRNKGNFPGRFSGRQFSNSRSEMNVSTLELGDSALYLCASSPMRGGTDTQYFGPGTRLTVL.

This clonotype was seen more than once but under ten times. V and J are TRBV2 and TRBJ2-7; tentatively, D is TRBD1 (5 bases). This CDR3 has 14 residues. V dropped 6 bases and J dropped 9 bases, with 21 bases sitting between them. In germline, CDR1 is SNHLY, CDR2 FYNNEI. Here the CDR3 DNA reads TGTGCCAGCAGGGACACGTCTCCCGCTTCGGTGCAGTACTTC. Residues: CASRDTSPASVQYF.

Only a few counts were recorded for this clonotype. The chain has TRBV4-3 and TRBJ2-1; 13 bases match TRBD2. The CDR3 has 17 amino acids. Germline V lookup: CDR1 LGHNA, CDR2 YSLEER. V was clipped by 1 base and J by 12 bases; unmatched bases: 12. The chain's CDR3 is CASSQVGWGLAGFSQFF. CDR3 bases: TGCGCCAGCAGCCAAGTAGGCTGGGGACTAGCGGGGTTTTCGCAGTTCTTC.

This clonotype was detected only once. The J gene is TRBJ2-5, the V gene TRBV7-8; TRBD2 aligns across 14 bases. Germline V gene lookup returns CDR1 SGHVS and CDR2 FQNEAQ. This CDR3 is built from 18 residues. With 5 bases clipped from V and 5 bases from J, the junction kept 13 bases outside the gene matches. CDR3 in amino acids: CASSGLGLAGAVGETQYF. The CDR3 nucleotides read TGTGCCAGCAGCGGATTGGGACTAGCGGGAGCGGTTGGGGAGACCCAGTACTTC.

A few counts support this clonotype. The CDR3 DNA follows: TGTGCCAGCAGTGAACTACGGGTAGCTAACTATGGCTACACCTTC. This encodes CASSELRVANYGYTF. The rearrangement uses TRBV2 and TRBJ1-2; no firm D call. This CDR3 has 15 amino acids. Between the trimmed V and J ends, which lost 2 bases and 0 bases, there was a span of 10 bases. Germline V gene data show CDR1 as SNHLY and CDR2 as FYNNEI.

This clonotype was seen ten or more times. The J gene is TRBJ1-2, the V gene TRBV11-2; 9 bases agree with TRBD1. From germline, CDR1 is SGHAT and CDR2 FQNNGV. This CDR3 has 14 residues. The junction had 9 bases not matched to a gene; V was cut back by 5 bases and J by 8 bases. Written as DNA, the CDR3 is TGTGCCAGCAGCCTCGCCGGGACAGGGAAGGGCTACACCTTC. Its translation: CASSLAGTGKGYTF.

This clonotype was detected only a few times. V usage is TRBV7-2 and J usage is TRBJ2-3; D not certain. The V end was cut by 5 bases, the J end by 1 base, with 13 bases between. The CDR3 totals 15 residues. Germline-derived CDR1 and CDR2 are SGHTA and FQGNSA. The CDR3 loop reads CASSRDKPGTDTQYF. Written as DNA, the CDR3 is TGTGCCAGCAGCCGCGACAAACCGGGCACAGATACGCAGTATTTT.

The V and J genes are TRBV24-1 and TRBJ2-2; D is possibly TRBD1 or TRBD2 (7 bases each). Trimming stripped 5 bases from V and 5 bases from J, with 11 bases between. Germline-derived CDR1 and CDR2 are KGHDR and SFDVKD. The CDR3 is made up of 14 amino acids. The CDR3 protein is CATSVQGGTGELFF. CDR3 nucleotides: TGTGCCACCAGTGTCCAGGGGGGGACCGGGGAGCTGTTTTTT.

This clonotype has at least ten counts. CDR3 sequence: CASSRRTLGTSDISSTDTQYF. The CDR3 bases are TGTGCCAGCAGCCGAAGGACCCTGGGGACTAGCGACATCTCTAGCACAGATACGCAGTATTTT. The V and J genes are TRBV7-8 and TRBJ2-3; 10 bases line up with TRBD2. The junction had 20 bases not matched to a gene; V was cut back by 5 bases and J by 0 bases. The germline V gene encodes CDR1 SGHVS and CDR2 FQNEAQ. This CDR3 spans 21 amino acids.

In its sample, this clonotype was seen many times. The chain combines TRBV29-1 with TRBJ1-1, with unresolved D. Germline V CDR1 and CDR2: SQVTM, ANQGSEA. V was shortened by 4 bases and J by 2 bases, with 8 bases between the two germline ends. The CDR3 totals 12 residues. The DNA for the CDR3 is TGCAGCGTTGCTGACGGAAACACTGAAGCTTTCTTT. Its translation is CSVADGNTEAFF.